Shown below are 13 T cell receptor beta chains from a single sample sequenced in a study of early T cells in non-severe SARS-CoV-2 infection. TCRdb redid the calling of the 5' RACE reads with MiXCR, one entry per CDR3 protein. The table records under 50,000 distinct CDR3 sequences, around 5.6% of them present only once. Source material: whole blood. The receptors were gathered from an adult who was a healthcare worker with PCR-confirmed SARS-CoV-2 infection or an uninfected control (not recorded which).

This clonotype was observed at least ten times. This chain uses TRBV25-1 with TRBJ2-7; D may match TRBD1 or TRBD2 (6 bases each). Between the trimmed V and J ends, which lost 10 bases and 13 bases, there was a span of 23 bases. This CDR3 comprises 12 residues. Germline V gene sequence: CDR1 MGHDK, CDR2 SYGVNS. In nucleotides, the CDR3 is TGTGCCACCTCGAGCCTTAGCGGAGGGGGATACTTC. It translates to CATSSLSGGGYF.

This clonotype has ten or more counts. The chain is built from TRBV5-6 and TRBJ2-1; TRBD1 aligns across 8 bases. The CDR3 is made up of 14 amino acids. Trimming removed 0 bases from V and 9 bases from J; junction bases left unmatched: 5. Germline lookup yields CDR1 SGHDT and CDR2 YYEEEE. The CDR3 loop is CASSLGQGAGEQFF. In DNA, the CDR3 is TGTGCCAGCAGCTTGGGGCAGGGGGCAGGTGAGCAGTTCTTC.

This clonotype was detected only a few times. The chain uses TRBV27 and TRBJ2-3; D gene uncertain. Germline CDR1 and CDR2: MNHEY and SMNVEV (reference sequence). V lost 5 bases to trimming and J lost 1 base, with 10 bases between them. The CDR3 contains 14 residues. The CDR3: CASSPLRRTDTQYF. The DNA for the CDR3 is TGTGCCAGCAGTCCTTTACGGCGCACAGATACGCAGTATTTT.

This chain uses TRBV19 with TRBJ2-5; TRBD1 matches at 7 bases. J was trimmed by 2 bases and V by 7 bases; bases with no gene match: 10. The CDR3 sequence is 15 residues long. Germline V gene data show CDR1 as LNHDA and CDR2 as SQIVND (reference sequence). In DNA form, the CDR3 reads TGTGCCAGTAACGACCGGGACAGTAAACAAGAGACCCAGTACTTC. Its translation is CASNDRDSKQETQYF.

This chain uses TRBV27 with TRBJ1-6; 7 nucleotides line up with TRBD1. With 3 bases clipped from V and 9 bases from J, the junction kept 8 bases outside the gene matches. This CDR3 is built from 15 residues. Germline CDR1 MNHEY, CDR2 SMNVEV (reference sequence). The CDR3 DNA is TGTGCCAGCAGTTTCGAGACAGGGAATAGTTCACCCCTCCACTTT. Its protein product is CASSFETGNSSPLHF.

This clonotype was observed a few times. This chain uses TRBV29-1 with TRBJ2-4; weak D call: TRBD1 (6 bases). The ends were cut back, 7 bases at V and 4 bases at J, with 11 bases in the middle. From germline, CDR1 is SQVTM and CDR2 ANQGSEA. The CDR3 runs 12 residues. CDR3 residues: CSGWGRKNIQYF. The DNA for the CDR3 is TGCAGCGGATGGGGGCGGAAAAACATTCAGTACTTC.

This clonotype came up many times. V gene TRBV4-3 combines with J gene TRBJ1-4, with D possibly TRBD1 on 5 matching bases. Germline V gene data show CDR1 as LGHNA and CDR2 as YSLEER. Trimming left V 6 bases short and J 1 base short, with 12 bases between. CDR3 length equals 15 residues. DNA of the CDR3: TGCGCCAGCAGTGATTCAGGGCTAACTAATGAAAAACTGTTTTTT. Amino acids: CASSDSGLTNEKLFF.

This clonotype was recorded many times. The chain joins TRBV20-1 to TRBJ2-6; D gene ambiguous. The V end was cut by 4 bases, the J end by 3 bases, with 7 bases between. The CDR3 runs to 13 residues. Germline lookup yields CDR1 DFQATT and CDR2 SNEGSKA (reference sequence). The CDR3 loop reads CSAMGGGANVLTF. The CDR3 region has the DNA TGCAGTGCTATGGGTGGTGGGGCCAACGTCCTGACTTTC.

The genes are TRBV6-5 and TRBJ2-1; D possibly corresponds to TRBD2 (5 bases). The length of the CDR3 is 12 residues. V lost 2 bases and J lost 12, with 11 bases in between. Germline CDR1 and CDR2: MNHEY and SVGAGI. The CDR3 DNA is TGTGCCAGCAGTTACCCACTAGGAGGGCAGTTCTTC. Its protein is CASSYPLGGQFF.

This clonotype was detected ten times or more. This CDR3 reads CASSTDRSYEQYF. CDR3 DNA: TGTGCCAGTAGTACGGACAGGTCCTACGAGCAGTACTTC. This chain links TRBV19 with TRBJ2-7; TRBD1 matches at 7 bases. With V trimmed by 4 bases and J by 1 base, 1 base remained unmatched. CDR1 and CDR2 (germline): LNHDA, SQIVND (reference sequence). The CDR3 runs 13 residues.

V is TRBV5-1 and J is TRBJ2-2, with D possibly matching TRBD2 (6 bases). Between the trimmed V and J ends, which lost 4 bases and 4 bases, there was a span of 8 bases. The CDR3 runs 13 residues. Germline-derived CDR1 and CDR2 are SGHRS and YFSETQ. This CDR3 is CASSRDFTGELFF. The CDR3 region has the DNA TGCGCCAGCAGCCGGGACTTCACCGGGGAGCTGTTTTTT.

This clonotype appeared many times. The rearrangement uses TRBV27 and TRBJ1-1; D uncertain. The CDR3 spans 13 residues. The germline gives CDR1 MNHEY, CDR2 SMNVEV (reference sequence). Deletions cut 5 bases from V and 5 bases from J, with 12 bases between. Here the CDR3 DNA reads TGTGCCAGCAGTCCCCCGGGAAATACTGAAGCTTTCTTT. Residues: CASSPPGNTEAFF.

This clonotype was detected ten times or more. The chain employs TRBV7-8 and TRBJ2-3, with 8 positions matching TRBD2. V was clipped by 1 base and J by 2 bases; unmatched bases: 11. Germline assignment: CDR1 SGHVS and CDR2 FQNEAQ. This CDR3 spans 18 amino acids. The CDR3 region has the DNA TGTGCCAGCAGCTTAGTTTCCTCCTGGCGGGGGGCCACAGATACGCAGTATTTT. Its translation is CASSLVSSWRGATDTQYF. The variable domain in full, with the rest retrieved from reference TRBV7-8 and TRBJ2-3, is GAGVSQSPRYKVAKRGQDVALRCDPISGHVSLFWYQQALGQGPEFLTYFQNEAQLDKSGLPSDRFFAERPEGSVSTLKIQRTQQEDSAVYLCASSLVSSWRGATDTQYFGPGTRLTVL.